This TCR beta chain was obtained from a study of blood T cell repertoires in COVID-19. Study-level information: From the United States, Italy and Spain came samples of acute and convalescent COVID-19.

Cohorts were based on clinical histories the participants reported. Up to 2 weeks before entering the study, exposed participants had met a COVID-19 case. CDR3 length equals 13 residues. Deletions cut 1 base from V and 9 bases from J, with 7 bases between. Germline loops: CDR1 LNHNV, CDR2 YYDKDF (reference sequence). Original processing notes: Reference gene primer amplification gave estimated nucleated cell counts. This table comes from immunoSEQ multiplex PCR, and its TCRdb copy is limited to in-frame clones, with some not included. The DNA gave D and trimming, while V, J and clone size come from that table. In the table there are over 200,000 clones, over 80% of which are singletons.

Sequencing was performed on PBMCs or T cells enriched from blood (not recorded which). The V call is TRBV15, the J call TRBJ1-6; unclear D gene. The TCR sequence derives from a woman in her thirties who had been exposed to COVID-19. The CDR3 region has the DNA TGTGCCACCAGCAGAGGCGTATCTTCACCCCTCCACTTT. Its translation: CATSRGVSSPLHF.